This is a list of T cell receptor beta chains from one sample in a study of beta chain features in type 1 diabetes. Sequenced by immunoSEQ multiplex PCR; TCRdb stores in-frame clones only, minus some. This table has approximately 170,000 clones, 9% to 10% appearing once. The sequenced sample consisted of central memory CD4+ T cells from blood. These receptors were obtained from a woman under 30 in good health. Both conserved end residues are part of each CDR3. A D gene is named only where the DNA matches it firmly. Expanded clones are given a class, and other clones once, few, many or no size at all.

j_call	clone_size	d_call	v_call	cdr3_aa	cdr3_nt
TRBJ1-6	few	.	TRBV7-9	CASSSSLGTANSPLHF	TGTGCCAGCAGCTCTAGCCTGGGCACCGCTAATTCACCCCTCCACTTT
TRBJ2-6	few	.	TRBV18	CASSPGPGANVLTF	TGTGCCAGCTCACCAGGGCCTGGGGCCAACGTCCTGACTTTC
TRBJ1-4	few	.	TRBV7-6	CASRGYRDTNEKLFF	TGTGCCAGCAGGGGCTACAGGGACACTAATGAAAAACTGTTTTTT
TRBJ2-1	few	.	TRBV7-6	CASSLAPRLVEVEQFF	TGTGCCAGCAGCTTAGCCCCCCGACTAGTGGAGGTTGAGCAGTTCTTC
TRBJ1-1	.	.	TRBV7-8	CASSLGTPGTGNTEAFF	TGTGCCAGCAGCTTAGGAACGCCGGGAACGGGGAACACTGAAGCTTTCTTT
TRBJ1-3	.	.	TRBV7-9	CARPKRWGNTIYF	TGTGCCAGACCAAAGAGGTGGGGAAACACCATATATTTT
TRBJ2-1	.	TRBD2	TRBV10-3	CAISVDSGRAYEQFF	TGTGCCATCAGTGTGGATAGCGGGAGGGCGTATGAGCAGTTCTTC
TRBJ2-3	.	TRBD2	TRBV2	CAAVSGGALGDTQYF	TGTGCCGCGGTCAGCGGGGGGGCCCTCGGAGATACGCAGTATTTT
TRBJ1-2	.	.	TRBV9	CASSVGGNYGYTF	TGTGCCAGCAGCGTAGGAGGGAACTATGGCTACACCTTC
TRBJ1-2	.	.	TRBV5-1	CASSLDLQDGYTF	TGCGCCAGCAGCCTGGACCTTCAGGATGGCTACACCTTC
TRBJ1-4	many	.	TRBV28	CASSTPLGGSEKLFF	TGTGCCAGCAGTACCCCCTTGGGGGGAAGTGAAAAACTGTTTTTT
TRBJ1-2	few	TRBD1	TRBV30	CAWAGYTLGQGGGYTF	TGTGCCTGGGCCGGCTATACCCTAGGACAGGGGGGTGGCTACACCTTC
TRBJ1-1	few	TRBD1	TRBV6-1	CASREGTVNLEAFF	TGTGCCAGCCGCGAAGGGACAGTCAACCTTGAAGCTTTCTTT
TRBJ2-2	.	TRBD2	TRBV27	CASSLFGGGIAGELFF	TGTGCCAGCAGTTTATTTGGCGGGGGAATCGCCGGGGAGCTGTTTTTT
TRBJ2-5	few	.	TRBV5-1	CASSSPGRAWETQYF	TGCGCCAGCAGCTCCCCAGGCAGGGCCTGGGAGACCCAGTACTTC
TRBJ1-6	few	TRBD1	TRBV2	CASRLQGRNSPLHF	TGTGCCAGCAGATTACAGGGGCGTAATTCACCCCTCCACTTT
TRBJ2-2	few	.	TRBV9	CASSVGGSTTGELFF	TGTGCCAGCAGCGTAGGCGGCAGTACCACCGGGGAGCTGTTTTTT
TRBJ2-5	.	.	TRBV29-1	CSVWLGGQETQYF	TGCAGCGTATGGTTGGGGGGACAAGAGACCCAGTACTTC
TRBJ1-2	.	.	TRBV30	CAWSVRAGRNYGYTF	TGTGCCTGGAGTGTACGAGCGGGCCGCAACTATGGCTACACCTTC
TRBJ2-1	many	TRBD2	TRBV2	CASSGSKAGGHNEQFF	TGTGCCAGCAGTGGGTCTAAAGCGGGGGGACACAATGAGCAGTTCTTC
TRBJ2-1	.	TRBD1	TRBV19	CASTPGGRAGEQFF	TGTGCCAGTACTCCAGGGGGCAGGGCGGGTGAGCAGTTCTTC
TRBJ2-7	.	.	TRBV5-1	CASSSQGDEQYF	TGCGCCAGCAGCTCACAGGGAGACGAGCAGTACTTC
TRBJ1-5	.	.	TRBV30	CAWSRGGREPQHF	TGTGCCTGGAGTCGGGGTGGGAGAGAGCCCCAGCATTTT
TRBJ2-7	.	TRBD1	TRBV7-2	CASSLAPGQFLPYEQYF	TGTGCCAGCAGCTTAGCACCGGGACAGTTCCTACCCTACGAGCAGTACTTC
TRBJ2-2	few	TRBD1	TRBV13	CASETRTGANTGELFF	TGTGCCAGCGAGACACGGACAGGGGCCAACACCGGGGAGCTGTTTTTT